The 27 T cell receptor beta chains given below trace back to one sample, sequenced in a study of human T cells and chemical hapten exposure. From the RACE reads, TCRdb called clonotypes with MiXCR, one entry per CDR3 protein. Among approximately 350,000 distinct CDR3 sequences listed, under 8% were seen once. As for time point: patch test 1, 2 weeks after DPC sensitization. Treatment indicated: therapeutic diphenylcyclopropenone sensitization with weekly scalp DPC. Sequences were derived from whole blood, sampled in connection with sensitization to the hapten diphenylcyclopropenone (DPC). The receptors were gathered from a woman aged 18-29 years with alopecia areata. Some clones in this sample may be carry-over from other donors' samples.

The CDR3 nucleotides are TGTGCCAGCATGAGGGACAGGAGGAACACCGGGGAGCTGTTTTTT. It encodes CASMRDRRNTGELFF. This chain joins TRBV6-1 and TRBJ2-2; 8 bases line up with TRBD1. The V and J ends lost 7 bases and 1 base, in that order; junction bases with no gene match: 5. Germline CDR1 reads MNHNS; CDR2 reads SASEGT. The CDR3 is 15 amino acids.

The chain uses TRBV5-5 and TRBJ2-3; no clear D. Between the trimmed V and J ends, which lost 2 bases and 5 bases, there was a span of 9 bases. Germline CDR1 and CDR2: SGHKS and YYEKEE (reference sequence). The CDR3 runs to 13 residues. CDR3 in amino acids: CASSFPPGDTQYF. The CDR3 DNA sequence: TGTGCCAGCAGCTTCCCCCCTGGAGATACGCAGTATTTT.

This clonotype has only a few counts. The chain recombines TRBV5-1 with TRBJ2-3; TRBD2 aligns across 10 bases. In germline, CDR1 is SGHRS, CDR2 YFSETQ. After removal of 0 bases from V and 7 bases from J, the junction contained 5 bases not matched to a gene. The CDR3 sequence is 15 residues long. CDR3 loop: CASSLVGLAPHTQYF. The CDR3 coding sequence is TGCGCCAGCAGCTTGGTGGGACTAGCGCCACATACGCAGTATTTT. Together with reference TRBV5-1 and TRBJ2-3, the CDR3 gives the full variable domain: KAGVTQTPRYLIKTRGQQVTLSCSPISGHRSVSWYQQTPGQGLQFLFEYFSETQRNKGNFPGRFSGRQFSNSRSEMNVSTLELGDSALYLCASSLVGLAPHTQYFGPGTRLTVL.

This clonotype was seen only a few times. The chain joins TRBV5-1 to TRBJ2-6; the match to TRBD1 covers 8 bases. CDR1 is SGHRS, CDR2 YFSETQ, per germline. The CDR3 length is 17 residues. The ends lost 4 bases at V and 2 bases at J; junction bases unmatched: 8. The CDR3 bases are TGCGCCAGCAGCCTGGACAGGGAGGAGGCTGGGGCCAACGTCCTGACTTTC. Translated: CASSLDREEAGANVLTF.

This clonotype was counted at least ten times. The gene calls are TRBV7-9 and TRBJ1-4; no definite D call. CDR3 length: 14 amino acids. V lost 2 bases to trimming and J lost 5 bases, with 9 bases between them. Germline lookup yields CDR1 SEHNR and CDR2 FQNEAQ (reference sequence). This CDR3 reads CASSLLTGNEKLFF. The CDR3 nucleotides are TGTGCCAGCAGCTTACTGACGGGAAATGAAAAACTGTTTTTT.

This clonotype was seen a few times. The chain recombines TRBV4-2 with TRBJ2-3; 7 bases map to TRBD2. J lost 5 bases, V lost 0 bases, and 11 bases had no gene match. This CDR3 is 17 amino acids long. Germline V gives CDR1 LGHNA, CDR2 YNFKEQ. In DNA form, the CDR3 reads TGTGCCAGCAGCCAAGACCCCAGCGGGGTGGCTGAAGATACGCAGTATTTT. This sequence encodes CASSQDPSGVAEDTQYF.

At least ten counts were recorded for this clonotype. This sequence joins TRBV29-1 and TRBJ2-7; TRBD2 aligns across 7 bases. The V gene's germline CDR1 is SQVTM and CDR2 ANQGSEA. Trimming cost V 6 bases and J 0 bases; bases outside gene matches: 5. The length of the CDR3 is 13 residues. The CDR3 coding sequence is TGCAGCGTGGAACTAGCGTCCTCCTACGAGCAGTACTTC. Translating it yields CSVELASSYEQYF.

This clonotype was detected a few times. V gene TRBV5-5 combines with J gene TRBJ2-3; maybe TRBD1 (5 bases). This CDR3 has 17 residues. Germline CDR1 SGHKS, CDR2 YYEKEE (reference sequence). Trimming left V 1 base short and J 0 bases short, with 15 bases between. The CDR3 here is CASSLLLDTSSTDTQYF. CDR3 coding DNA: TGTGCCAGCAGCTTGCTATTGGACACCTCTAGCACAGATACGCAGTATTTT. The full variable domain, rest sourced from reference TRBV5-5 and TRBJ2-3, is DAGVTQSPTHLIKTRGQQVTLRCSPISGHKSVSWYQQVLGQGPQFIFQYYEKEERGRGNFPDRFSARQFPNYSSELNVNALLLGDSALYLCASSLLLDTSSTDTQYFGPGTRLTVL.

This clonotype showed up many times. The J gene is TRBJ2-1, the V gene TRBV9; 9 nucleotides line up with TRBD2. Germline loops: CDR1 SGDLS, CDR2 YYNGEE. The trim removed 0 bases at V and 9 bases at J, leaving 10 bases unmatched. This CDR3 spans 16 amino acids. In nucleotides, the CDR3 is TGTGCCAGCAGCGTAGATTGGCGGGGGGGCCGCGTTGAGCAGTTCTTC. Amino acid sequence: CASSVDWRGGRVEQFF.

This clonotype was counted a few times. The chain recombines TRBV6-2 or TRBV6-3 with TRBJ1-2, with D possibly being TRBD1 (6 bases). CDR1 is MNHEY, CDR2 SVGEGT, per germline. This CDR3 is built from 16 residues. Trimming shortened V by 2 bases and J by 3 bases, and 16 bases separated the two germline ends. The CDR3 is CASSYPSSDRHYGYTF. Written as DNA, the CDR3 is TGTGCCAGCAGTTACCCTTCTTCTGACAGGCACTATGGCTACACCTTC.

The chain joins TRBV12-3 or TRBV12-4 to TRBJ1-6; D gene unclear. Trimming removed 1 base at V and 6 bases at J, with 7 bases between. CDR3 length: 14 amino acids. The CDR3 DNA sequence: TGTGCCAGCAGTTTAGGGCAGCCTAATTCACCCCTCCACTTT. As protein: CASSLGQPNSPLHF.

V usage is TRBV7-3 and J usage is TRBJ2-7, with D possibly matching TRBD1 (6 bases). The germline CDR1 and CDR2 sequences are SGHTA and FQGTGA. The CDR3 loop spans 14 amino acids. V was cut by 1 base and J by 6 bases, with 13 bases left in between. The CDR3 DNA sequence: TGTGCCAGCAGCTTAAGGCCCCAGGGGACCGAGCAGTACTTC. Translated: CASSLRPQGTEQYF.

This clonotype was detected a few times. V usage is TRBV6-6 and J usage is TRBJ2-7; no reliable D call. The CDR3 spans 13 residues. Trimming pared 0 bases from V and 5 bases from J, leaving 8 bases between. Germline assignment: CDR1 MNHNY and CDR2 SVGAGI (reference sequence). The CDR3, as DNA: TGTGCCAGCAGTTACTCGGGAACCCACGAGCAGTACTTC. It yields the protein CASSYSGTHEQYF.

This clonotype was observed a few times. CDR3 in DNA: TGTGCCAGCAGCTTGCTTGGGACAGGGGGCATGAGCGAGCAGTACTTC. Residues: CASSLLGTGGMSEQYF. This rearrangement joins TRBV7-3 to TRBJ2-7; 12 bases match TRBD1. V was clipped by 3 bases and J by 6 bases; unmatched bases: 9. The CDR3 loop spans 16 amino acids. Germline-derived CDR1 and CDR2 are SGHTA and FQGTGA.

The table lists this clonotype with a few counts. V usage is TRBV24-1 and J usage is TRBJ2-1; 10 bases match TRBD2. Trimming removed 3 bases from V and 9 bases from J; junction bases left unmatched: 16. This CDR3 is 18 amino acids long. Germline CDR1 is KGHDR and CDR2 is SFDVKD. The CDR3 coding sequence is TGTGCCACCAGTGATGCTAGCGGGGGCTTACCCTTTCAAGGTGAGCAGTTCTTC. Amino acid sequence: CATSDASGGLPFQGEQFF.

This clonotype was observed a few times. The J gene is TRBJ1-5, the V gene TRBV28; 10 nucleotides align to TRBD1. With V trimmed by 7 bases and J by 6 bases, 9 bases remained unmatched. The CDR3 has 15 residues. Germline values: CDR1 MDHEN, CDR2 SYDVKM. CDR3 coding DNA: TGTGCCAGCACTCCGATAGGGGACAGGGGTCAGCCCCAGCATTTT. Translated, it gives CASTPIGDRGQPQHF. Looking up the rest from reference TRBV28 and TRBJ1-5 gives the full variable domain: DVKVTQSSRYLVKRTGEKVFLECVQDMDHENMFWYRQDPGLGLRLIYFSYDVKMKEKGDIPEGYSVSREKKERFSLILESASTNQTSMYLCASTPIGDRGQPQHFGDGTRLSIL.

The gene calls are TRBV11-2 and TRBJ2-3; D is possibly TRBD2 (6 bases). Trimming took 1 base from V and 2 from J, leaving 13 bases between them. The CDR3 sequence is 16 residues long. Germline lookup yields CDR1 SGHAT and CDR2 FQNNGV. In DNA, the CDR3 is TGTGCCAGCAGCTTAGGTATAGCGGTTGACACAGATACGCAGTATTTT. Protein: CASSLGIAVDTDTQYF.

This clonotype has more than one count but fewer than ten. The genes are TRBV5-6 and TRBJ2-7; no reliable D call. CDR1 and CDR2 (germline): SGHDT, YYEEEE. This CDR3 has 13 residues. The V end lost 5 bases, the J end lost 1 base, and 10 bases lay between the germline ends. CDR3 DNA: TGTGCCAGCAGTGCCGCCCATTCCTACGAGCAGTACTTC. It translates to CASSAAHSYEQYF.

This clonotype has at least ten counts. This chain connects TRBV24-1 to TRBJ1-2; no definite D call. This CDR3 is built from 14 residues. Per the germline V gene, CDR1 is KGHDR and CDR2 is SFDVKD. The V gene lost 1 base and the J gene lost 2 bases, with 7 bases spanning the gap. The CDR3 spells CATSDFGTNYGYTF. CDR3 sequence (DNA): TGTGCCACCAGTGATTTTGGCACAAACTATGGCTACACCTTC.

The chain recombines TRBV20-1 with TRBJ2-4, with TRBD2 matching over 15 bases. The ends lost 5 bases at V and 5 bases at J; junction bases unmatched: 4. CDR3 length: 15 amino acids. Germline loops: CDR1 DFQATT, CDR2 SNEGSKA (reference sequence). The CDR3 nucleotides are TGCAGTGCTCTGGGACTAGCGGGGGGTGAAAACATTCAGTACTTC. Amino acid sequence: CSALGLAGGENIQYF.

The V call is TRBV12-3 or TRBV12-4, the J call TRBJ1-2, with D unresolved. The CDR3 consists of 11 residues. With 6 bases removed from V and 7 bases from J, the gap between germline ends came to 9 bases. The CDR3 coding sequence is TGTGCCAGCAGACTCCAAGGTGGCTACACCTTC. As protein: CASRLQGGYTF.

This clonotype showed up many times. This chain joins TRBV6-2 or TRBV6-3 and TRBJ1-5, with a possible D match to TRBD1 (5 bases). The CDR3 is 15 amino acids. The germline V and J ends were trimmed by 0 bases and 1 base, with 7 bases remaining between them. The V gene's germline CDR1 is MNHEY and CDR2 SVGEGT. The CDR3, as DNA: TGTGCCAGCAGTTACTCCCGGGGCAGCAATCAGCCCCAGCATTTT. Translated: CASSYSRGSNQPQHF.

The chain joins TRBV12-3 or TRBV12-4 to TRBJ1-1; D possibly corresponds to TRBD1 (5 bases). Trimming stripped 3 bases from V and 6 bases from J, with 17 bases between. The length of the CDR3 is 15 residues. The CDR3 bases are TGTGCCAGCAGTTTTGTGGGTAGAGGGGATCCTGAAGCTTTCTTT. It codes for CASSFVGRGDPEAFF.

This clonotype was observed at least ten times. The rearrangement uses TRBV9 and TRBJ1-1; no reliable D call. V was pared by 7 bases and J by 0 bases, with 7 bases between. This CDR3 region has 12 residues. Germline-derived CDR1 and CDR2 are SGDLS and YYNGEE. CDR3 sequence: CASPDLNTEAFF. For the CDR3, the DNA is TGTGCCAGCCCCGACTTGAACACTGAAGCTTTCTTT.

This clonotype was found many times. The rearrangement joins TRBV6-2 or TRBV6-3 to TRBJ1-1; D remains unclear. Looked up from germline, CDR1 is MNHEY and CDR2 is SVGEGT. The CDR3 is made up of 12 amino acids. Trimming cost V 2 bases and J 1 base, with 2 bases left between them. The CDR3 here is CASSYENTEAFF. The CDR3 nucleotides are TGTGCCAGCAGTTACGAGAACACTGAAGCTTTCTTT.

This clonotype has ten or more counts. The chain employs TRBV7-9 and TRBJ2-3, with a tentative D call TRBD1 (5 bases). The CDR3 spans 16 residues. Germline V CDR1 and CDR2: SEHNR, FQNEAQ (reference sequence). With 0 bases removed from V and 2 bases from J, the gap between germline ends came to 12 bases. This CDR3 is CASSLARQGDTDTQYF. Written as DNA, the CDR3 is TGTGCCAGCAGCTTAGCCAGGCAGGGCGACACAGATACGCAGTATTTT.

This clonotype was observed many times. The rearrangement joins TRBV5-1 to TRBJ1-1; D unclear. CDR3 length: 15 amino acids. Germline V lookup: CDR1 SGHRS, CDR2 YFSETQ. Trimming took 0 bases from V and 1 from J, leaving 10 bases between them. Written as DNA, the CDR3 is TGCGCCAGCAGCTTGGAGGCTCCTCCGAACACTGAAGCTTTCTTT. Amino acid sequence: CASSLEAPPNTEAFF.